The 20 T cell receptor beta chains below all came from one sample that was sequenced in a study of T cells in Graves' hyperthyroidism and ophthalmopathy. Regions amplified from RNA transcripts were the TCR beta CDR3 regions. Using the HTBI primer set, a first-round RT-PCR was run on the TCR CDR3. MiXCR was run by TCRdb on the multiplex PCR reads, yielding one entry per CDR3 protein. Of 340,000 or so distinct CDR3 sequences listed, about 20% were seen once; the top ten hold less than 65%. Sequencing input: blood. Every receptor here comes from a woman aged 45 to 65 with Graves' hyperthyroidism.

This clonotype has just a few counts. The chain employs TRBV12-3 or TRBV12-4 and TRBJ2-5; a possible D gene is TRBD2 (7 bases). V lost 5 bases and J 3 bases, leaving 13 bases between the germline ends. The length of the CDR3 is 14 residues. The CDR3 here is CASSARGGEETQYF. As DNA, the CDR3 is TGTGCCAGCAGTGCTAGGGGGGGGGAAGAGACCCAGTACTTC.

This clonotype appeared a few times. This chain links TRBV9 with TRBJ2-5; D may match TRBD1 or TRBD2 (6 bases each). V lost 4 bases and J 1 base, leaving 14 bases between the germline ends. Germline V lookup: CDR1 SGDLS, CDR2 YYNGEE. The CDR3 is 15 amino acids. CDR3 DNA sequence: TGTGCCAGCAGCCCGGAGGGGGGTGCCCAAGAGACCCAGTACTTC. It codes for CASSPEGGAQETQYF. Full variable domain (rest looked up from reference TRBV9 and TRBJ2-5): DSGVTQTPKHLITATGQRVTLRCSPRSGDLSVYWYQQSLDQGLQFLIQYYNGEERAKGNILERFSAQQFPDLHSELNLSSLELGDSALYFCASSPEGGAQETQYFGPGTRLLVL.

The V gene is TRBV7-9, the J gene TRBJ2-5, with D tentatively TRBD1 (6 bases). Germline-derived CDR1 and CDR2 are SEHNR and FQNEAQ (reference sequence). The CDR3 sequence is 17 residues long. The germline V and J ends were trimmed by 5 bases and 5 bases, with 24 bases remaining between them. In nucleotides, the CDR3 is TGTGCCAGCAGCCCCCAGGGGATAGCTGGAGGTTACGAGACCCAGTACTTC. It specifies CASSPQGIAGGYETQYF.

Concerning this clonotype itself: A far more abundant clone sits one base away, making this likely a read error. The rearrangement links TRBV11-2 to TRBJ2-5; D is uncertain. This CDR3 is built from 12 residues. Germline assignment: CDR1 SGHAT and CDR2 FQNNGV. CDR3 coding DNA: TGTGCCAGCAGCTTAGGCGAAGAGACCCCGTACTTC. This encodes CASSLGEETPYF.

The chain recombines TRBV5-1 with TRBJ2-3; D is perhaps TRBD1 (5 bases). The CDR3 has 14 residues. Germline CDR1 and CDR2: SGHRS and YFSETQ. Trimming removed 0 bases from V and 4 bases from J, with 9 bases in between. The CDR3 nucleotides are TGCGCCAGCAGCTTGGAAGGGGCGGCAGATACGCAGTATTTT. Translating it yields CASSLEGAADTQYF.

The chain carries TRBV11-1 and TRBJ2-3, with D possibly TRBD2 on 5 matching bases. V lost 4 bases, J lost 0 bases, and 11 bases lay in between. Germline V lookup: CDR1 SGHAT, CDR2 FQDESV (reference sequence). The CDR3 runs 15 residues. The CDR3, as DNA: TGTGCCAGCAGCTCGGGAAAGCTTAGCACAGATACGCAGTATTTT. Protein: CASSSGKLSTDTQYF.

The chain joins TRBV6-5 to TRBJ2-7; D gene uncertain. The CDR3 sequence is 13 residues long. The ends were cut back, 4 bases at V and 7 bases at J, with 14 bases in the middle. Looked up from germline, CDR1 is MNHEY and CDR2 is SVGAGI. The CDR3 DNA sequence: TGTGCCAGCAGTTCGAGCCGTGGAGCGGAGCAGTACTTC. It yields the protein CASSSSRGAEQYF.

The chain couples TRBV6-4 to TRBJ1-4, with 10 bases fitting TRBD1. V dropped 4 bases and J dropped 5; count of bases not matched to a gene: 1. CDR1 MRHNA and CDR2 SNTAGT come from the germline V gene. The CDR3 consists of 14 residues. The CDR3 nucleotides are TGTGCCAGCAGTGGACAGGGGGCGAATGAAAAACTGTTTTTT. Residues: CASSGQGANEKLFF.

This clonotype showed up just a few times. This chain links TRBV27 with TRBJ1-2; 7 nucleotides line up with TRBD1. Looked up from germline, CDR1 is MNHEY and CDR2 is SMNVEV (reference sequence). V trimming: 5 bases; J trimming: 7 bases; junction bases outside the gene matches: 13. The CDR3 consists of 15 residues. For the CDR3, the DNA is TGTGCCAGCAGTGTGCTGAAGGGGGCGAGTAGTGGCTACACCTTC. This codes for CASSVLKGASSGYTF.

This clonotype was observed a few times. As DNA, the CDR3 is TGTGCCAGCAGCAAGACGGGACAGGAGTCCTACGAGCAGTACTTC. It translates to CASSKTGQESYEQYF. The chain combines TRBV9 with TRBJ2-7, with TRBD1 matching over 8 bases. Germline V gene data show CDR1 as SGDLS and CDR2 as YYNGEE. The CDR3 sequence is 15 residues long. J lost 1 base, V lost 4 bases, and 7 bases had no gene match.

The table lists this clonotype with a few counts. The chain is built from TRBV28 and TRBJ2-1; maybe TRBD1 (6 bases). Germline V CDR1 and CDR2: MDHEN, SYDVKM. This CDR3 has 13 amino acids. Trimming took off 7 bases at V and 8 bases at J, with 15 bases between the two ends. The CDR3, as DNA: TGTGCCAGCACCTTGGACAGCCCCCATGAGCAGTTCTTC. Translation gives CASTLDSPHEQFF.

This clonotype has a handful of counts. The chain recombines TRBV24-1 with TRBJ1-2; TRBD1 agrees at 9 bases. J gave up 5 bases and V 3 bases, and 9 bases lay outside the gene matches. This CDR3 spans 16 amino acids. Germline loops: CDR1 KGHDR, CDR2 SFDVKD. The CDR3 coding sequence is TGTGCCACCAGTGATGCGTCCGGGACAGGGAGATATGGCTACACCTTC. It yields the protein CATSDASGTGRYGYTF.

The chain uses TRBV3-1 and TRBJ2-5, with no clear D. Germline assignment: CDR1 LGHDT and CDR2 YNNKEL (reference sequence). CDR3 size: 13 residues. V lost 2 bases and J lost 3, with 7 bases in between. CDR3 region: CASSQMGKETQYF. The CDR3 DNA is TGTGCCAGCAGCCAAATGGGGAAAGAGACCCAGTACTTC.

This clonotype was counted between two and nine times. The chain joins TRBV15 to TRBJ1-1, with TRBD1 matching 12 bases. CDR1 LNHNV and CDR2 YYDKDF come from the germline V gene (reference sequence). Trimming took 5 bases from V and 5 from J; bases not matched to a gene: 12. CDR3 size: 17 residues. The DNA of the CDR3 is TGTGCCACCAGCGCTCCGGGACAGGGGGCTGTAGGTACTGAAGCTTTCTTT. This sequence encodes CATSAPGQGAVGTEAFF.

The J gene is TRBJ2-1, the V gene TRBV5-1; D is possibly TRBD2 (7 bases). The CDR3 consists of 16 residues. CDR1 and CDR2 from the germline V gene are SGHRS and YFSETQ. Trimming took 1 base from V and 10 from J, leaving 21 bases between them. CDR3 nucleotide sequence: TGCGCCAGCAGCTTGAGAGGGGGAGGGTCGACCGGGGAGCAGTTCTTC. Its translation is CASSLRGGGSTGEQFF.

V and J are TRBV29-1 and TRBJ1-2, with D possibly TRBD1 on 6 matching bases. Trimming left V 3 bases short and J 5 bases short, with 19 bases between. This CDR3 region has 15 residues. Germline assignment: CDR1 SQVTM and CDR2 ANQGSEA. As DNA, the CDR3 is TGCAGCGTTGACCCCTCGGGACGACAGGATTATGGCTACACCTTC. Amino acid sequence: CSVDPSGRQDYGYTF. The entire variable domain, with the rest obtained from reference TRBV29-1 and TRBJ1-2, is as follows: SAVISQKPSRDICQRGTSLTIQCQVDSQVTMMFWYRQQPGQSLTLIATANQGSEATYESGFVIDKFPISRPNLTFSTLTVSNMSPEDSSIYLCSVDPSGRQDYGYTFGSGTRLTVV.

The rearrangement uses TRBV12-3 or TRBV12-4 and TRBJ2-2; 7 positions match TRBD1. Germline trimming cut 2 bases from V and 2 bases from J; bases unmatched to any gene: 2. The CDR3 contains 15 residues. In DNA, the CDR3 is TGTGCCAGCAGTTTAAGGACAGGAAACACCGGGGAGCTGTTTTTT. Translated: CASSLRTGNTGELFF.

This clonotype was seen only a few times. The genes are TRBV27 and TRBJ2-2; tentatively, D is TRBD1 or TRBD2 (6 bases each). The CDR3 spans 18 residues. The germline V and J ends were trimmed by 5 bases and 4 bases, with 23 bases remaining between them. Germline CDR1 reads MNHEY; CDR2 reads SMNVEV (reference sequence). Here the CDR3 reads CASSPRYGGVSTTGELFF. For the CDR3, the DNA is TGTGCCAGCAGTCCGCGTTACGGGGGCGTTTCTACCACCGGGGAGCTGTTTTTT.

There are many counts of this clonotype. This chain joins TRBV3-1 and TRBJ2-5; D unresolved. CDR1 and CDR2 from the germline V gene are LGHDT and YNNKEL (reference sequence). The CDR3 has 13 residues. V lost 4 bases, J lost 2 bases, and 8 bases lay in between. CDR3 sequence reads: CASSLYEQETQYF. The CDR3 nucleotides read TGTGCCAGCAGCCTCTATGAGCAAGAGACCCAGTACTTC.

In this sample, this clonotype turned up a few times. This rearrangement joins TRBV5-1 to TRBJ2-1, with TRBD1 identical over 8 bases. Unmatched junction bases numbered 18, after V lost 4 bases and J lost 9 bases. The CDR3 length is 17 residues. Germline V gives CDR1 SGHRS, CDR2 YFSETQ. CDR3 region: CASSPPKQGARSSEQFF. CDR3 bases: TGCGCCAGCAGCCCGCCCAAGCAGGGGGCGCGATCAAGTGAGCAGTTCTTC.